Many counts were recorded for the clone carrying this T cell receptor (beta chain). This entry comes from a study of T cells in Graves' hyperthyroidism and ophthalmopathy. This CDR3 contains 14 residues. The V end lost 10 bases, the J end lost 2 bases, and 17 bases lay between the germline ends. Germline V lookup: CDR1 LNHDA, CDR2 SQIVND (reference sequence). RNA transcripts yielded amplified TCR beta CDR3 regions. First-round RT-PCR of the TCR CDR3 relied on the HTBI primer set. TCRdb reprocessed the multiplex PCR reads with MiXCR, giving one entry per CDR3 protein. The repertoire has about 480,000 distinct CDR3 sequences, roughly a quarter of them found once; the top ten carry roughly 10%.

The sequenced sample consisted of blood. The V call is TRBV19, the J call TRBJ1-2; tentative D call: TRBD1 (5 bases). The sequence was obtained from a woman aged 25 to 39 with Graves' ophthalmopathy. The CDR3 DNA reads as TGTGCCAAATATCAGGGACGTAGAAACTATGGCTACACCTTC. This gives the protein CAKYQGRRNYGYTF.